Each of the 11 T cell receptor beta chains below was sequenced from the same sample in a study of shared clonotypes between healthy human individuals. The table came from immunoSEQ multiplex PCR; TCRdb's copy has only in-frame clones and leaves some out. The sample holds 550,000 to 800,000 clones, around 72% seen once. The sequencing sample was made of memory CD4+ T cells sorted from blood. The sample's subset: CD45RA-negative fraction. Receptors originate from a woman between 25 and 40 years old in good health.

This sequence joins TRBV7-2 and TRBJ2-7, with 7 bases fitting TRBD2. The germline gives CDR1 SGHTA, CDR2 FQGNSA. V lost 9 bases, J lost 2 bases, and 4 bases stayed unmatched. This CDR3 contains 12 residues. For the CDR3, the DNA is TGTGCCAGTGCTAGCGGAACCTACGAGCAGTACTTC. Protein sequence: CASASGTYEQYF.

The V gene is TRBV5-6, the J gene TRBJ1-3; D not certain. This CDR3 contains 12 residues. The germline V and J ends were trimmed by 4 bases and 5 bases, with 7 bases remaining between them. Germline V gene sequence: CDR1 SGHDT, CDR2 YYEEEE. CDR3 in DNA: TGTGCCAGCAGCCCAACCAGAAACACCATATATTTT. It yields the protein CASSPTRNTIYF. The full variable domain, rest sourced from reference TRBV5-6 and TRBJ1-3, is DAGVTQSPTHLIKTRGQQVTLRCSPKSGHDTVSWYQQALGQGPQFIFQYYEEEERQRGNFPDRFSGHQFPNYSSELNVNALLLGDSALYLCASSPTRNTIYFGEGSWLTVV.

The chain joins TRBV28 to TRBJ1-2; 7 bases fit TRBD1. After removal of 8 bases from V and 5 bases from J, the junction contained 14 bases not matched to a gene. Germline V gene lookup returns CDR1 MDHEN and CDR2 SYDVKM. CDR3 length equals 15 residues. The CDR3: CASGRRRTGDYGYTF. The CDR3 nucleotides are TGTGCCAGCGGCCGCAGGAGGACAGGAGATTATGGCTACACCTTC.

The CDR3 region is CAWEGFAGELFF. CDR3 in DNA: TGTGCCTGGGAAGGGTTCGCCGGGGAGCTGTTTTTT. The rearrangement uses TRBV30 and TRBJ2-2; no definite D call. The CDR3 sequence is 12 residues long. Germline CDR1 and CDR2: GTSNPN and SVGIG (reference sequence). With 5 bases removed from V and 6 bases from J, the gap between germline ends came to 10 bases.

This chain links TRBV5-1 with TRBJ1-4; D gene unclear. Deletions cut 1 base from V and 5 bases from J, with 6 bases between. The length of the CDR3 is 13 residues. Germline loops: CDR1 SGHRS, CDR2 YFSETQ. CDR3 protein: CASSLNFNEKLFF. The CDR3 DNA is TGCGCCAGCAGCTTGAACTTCAATGAAAAACTGTTTTTT.

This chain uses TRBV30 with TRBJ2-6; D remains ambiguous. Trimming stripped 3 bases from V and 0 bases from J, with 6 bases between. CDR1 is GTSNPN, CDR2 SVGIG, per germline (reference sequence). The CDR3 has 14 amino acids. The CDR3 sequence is CAWRPYSGANVLTF. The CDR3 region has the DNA TGTGCCTGGAGGCCGTACTCTGGGGCCAACGTCCTGACTTTC.

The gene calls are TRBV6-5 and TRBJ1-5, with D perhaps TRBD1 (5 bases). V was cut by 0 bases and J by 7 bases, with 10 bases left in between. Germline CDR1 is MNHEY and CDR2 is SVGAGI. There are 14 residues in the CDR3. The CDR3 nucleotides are TGTGCCAGCAGTTACTCGGGGGTGGGCCAGCCCCAGCATTTT. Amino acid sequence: CASSYSGVGQPQHF.

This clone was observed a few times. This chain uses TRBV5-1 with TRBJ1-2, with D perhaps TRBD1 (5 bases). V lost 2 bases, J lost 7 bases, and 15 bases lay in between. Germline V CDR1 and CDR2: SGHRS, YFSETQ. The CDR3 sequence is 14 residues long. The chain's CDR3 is CASSFPGESSGYTF. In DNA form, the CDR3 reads TGCGCCAGCAGCTTCCCGGGGGAGTCCTCTGGCTACACCTTC.

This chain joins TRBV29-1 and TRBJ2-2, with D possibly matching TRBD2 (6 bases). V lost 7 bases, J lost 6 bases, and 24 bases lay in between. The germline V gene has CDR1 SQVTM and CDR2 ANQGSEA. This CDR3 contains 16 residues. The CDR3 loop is CSAEGPRRGRAGELFF. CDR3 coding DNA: TGCAGCGCTGAGGGCCCCAGGAGGGGAAGGGCCGGGGAGCTGTTTTTT.

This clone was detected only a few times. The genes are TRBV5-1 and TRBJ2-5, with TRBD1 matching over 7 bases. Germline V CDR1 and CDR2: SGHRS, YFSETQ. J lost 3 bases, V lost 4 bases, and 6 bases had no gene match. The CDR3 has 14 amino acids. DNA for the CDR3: TGCGCCAGCAGCCGGATCGGGACAGAAGAGACCCAGTACTTC. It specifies CASSRIGTEETQYF.

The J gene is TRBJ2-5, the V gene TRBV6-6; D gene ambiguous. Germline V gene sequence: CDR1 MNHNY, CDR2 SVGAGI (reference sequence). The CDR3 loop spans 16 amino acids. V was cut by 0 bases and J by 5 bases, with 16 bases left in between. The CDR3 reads CASSYSNWGIVETQYF. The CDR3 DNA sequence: TGTGCCAGCAGTTACTCGAATTGGGGAATTGTGGAGACCCAGTACTTC.